This TCR beta chain was sequenced for a study of T-cell reconstitution after alpha-beta-depleted transplantation in children (dated by TCRdb to 2016 to 2018). At the level of the whole study: T-cell immune reconstitution after TCRalphabeta/CD19-depleted allogeneic hematopoietic cell transplantation in children was quantitatively tracked in the study by means of TCR repertoire profiling. On the study overall, not on this receptor specifically: The apparently early alphabetaT-cell count recovery about two months after transplant was reportedly dependent on only several hundred rapidly expanded clones derived from non-depleted graft cells. The frequencies of hyperexpanded clones fell over the following months, and after one year, T-cell counts and TCRbeta diversity were mostly attributed to newly produced T cells. In some patients, the high TCRbeta diversity seen at day 60 was put down to recipient T cells and intrathymic progenitors that had survived conditioning.

There are many counts of this clonotype. Which antigen it targets is not known. Base qualities are missing; no much larger clone stands one base away. Trimming removed 0 bases from V and 5 bases from J, leaving 15 bases between the germline ends. CDR1 ENHRY and CDR2 SYGVKD are derived from the germline V gene. CDR3 length: 16 amino acids, cysteine to phenylalanine. Solely the CDR3 DNA is kept, with 48 bases framed from the first base. Library preparation was by PCR. For sequencing, an Illumina HiSeq 2500 was employed. TCR libraries were prepared with molecular barcoding, using unique molecular identifiers to normalize TCRbeta repertoire quantification. The public reads were reanalyzed by TCRdb: fastp trimming at Q25, MiXCR alignment, in-frame beta chains only. CDR3 protein sequences are deduplicated, and each keeps its most common genes and DNA. This sample comprises approximately 98,000 distinct CDR3 sequences, 6.4% of them detected only once. The top ten clonotypes cover roughly 25% of the sample.

The treatment or condition tag for this specimen amounts to: allogeneic hematopoietic cell transplantation with graft depleted of TCRalphabeta T cells and CD19 B cells. The children who served as transplant recipients had been given grafts of TCRalphabeta/CD19-depleted allogeneic hematopoietic cells. The sequence was collected from a male patient between 2 and 15 years old who had a stem cell transplant for acute lymphoblastic leukemia, so the T cells may come from the graft donor. The sequences come from PBMCs, mostly from graft donor cells, collected 360 days after TCRalphabeta/CD19-depleted stem cell transplant. The chain is assembled from TRBV10-3 and TRBJ2-3; matching of 6 bases hints at TRBD2 as the D gene. The base sequence is TGTGCCATCAGTGAGTCGGGAACGGGGGAACTAGATACGCAGTATTTT. It encodes CAISESGTGELDTQYF.